This TCR beta chain was obtained from a study of beta chain features in type 1 diabetes. Across the study: In age, gender and cell yields, patients were similar to healthy donors. Study results and caveats: A potential PCR bias toward shorter templates would be equal in patient and control samples. The study found that naive, central memory and Treg TCRB repertoires appeared more similar in patients than in healthy donors. Across all four CD4+ subsets, people with type 1 diabetes showed modestly shorter TCRB CDR3s.

In the case of this clone: The antigen remains undetermined.

This CDR3 is built from 14 residues. V lost 5 bases, J lost 3 bases, and 13 bases lay in between. From germline, CDR1 is SEHNR and CDR2 FQNEAQ (reference sequence). The study reverse transcribed the entire isolated RNA, so it sequenced expressed TCRB transcripts. TCRdb keeps only in-frame clones here, not all; method: immunoSEQ multiplex PCR. The sample has about 210,000 clones, approximately 11% seen once. The sequenced sample consisted of central memory CD4+ T cells from blood. The clonotype comes from a man in his late teens or twenties in good health. The chain couples TRBV7-9 to TRBJ1-1, with unresolved D. The CDR3 is CASSPPVGYTEAFF. CDR3 bases: TGTGCCAGCAGCCCCCCGGTCGGCTACACTGAAGCTTTCTTT.